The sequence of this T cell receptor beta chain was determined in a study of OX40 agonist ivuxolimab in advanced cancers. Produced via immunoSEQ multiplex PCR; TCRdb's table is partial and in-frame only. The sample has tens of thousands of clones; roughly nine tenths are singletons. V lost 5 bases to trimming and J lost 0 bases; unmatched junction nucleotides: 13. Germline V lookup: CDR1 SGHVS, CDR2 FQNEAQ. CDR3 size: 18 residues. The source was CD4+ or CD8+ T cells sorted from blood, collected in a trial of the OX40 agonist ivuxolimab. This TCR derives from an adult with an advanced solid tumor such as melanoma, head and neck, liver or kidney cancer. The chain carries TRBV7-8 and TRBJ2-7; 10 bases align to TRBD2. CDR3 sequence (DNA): TGTGCCAGCAGCCTCGACGGGACTAGCGCCACATACTCCTACGAGCAGTACTTC. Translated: CASSLDGTSATYSYEQYF.